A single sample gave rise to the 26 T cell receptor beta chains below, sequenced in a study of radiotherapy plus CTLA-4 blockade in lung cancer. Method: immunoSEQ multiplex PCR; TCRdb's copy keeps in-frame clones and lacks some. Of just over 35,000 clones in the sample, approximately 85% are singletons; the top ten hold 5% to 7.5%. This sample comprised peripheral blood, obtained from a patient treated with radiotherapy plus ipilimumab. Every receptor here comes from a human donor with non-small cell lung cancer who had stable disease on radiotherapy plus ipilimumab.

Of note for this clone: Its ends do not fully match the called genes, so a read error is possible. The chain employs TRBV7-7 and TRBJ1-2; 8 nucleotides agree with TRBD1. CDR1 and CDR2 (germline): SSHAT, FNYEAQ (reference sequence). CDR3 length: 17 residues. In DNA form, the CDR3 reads TGTGCTAGCACCCCATTAACAGGGGGTGGTGGGTTCTATGGCTACACCTTC. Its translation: CASTPLTGGGGFYGYTF.

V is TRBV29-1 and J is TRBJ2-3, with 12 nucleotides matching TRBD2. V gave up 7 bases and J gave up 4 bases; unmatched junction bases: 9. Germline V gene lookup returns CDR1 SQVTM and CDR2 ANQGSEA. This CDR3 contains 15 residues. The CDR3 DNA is TGCAGCGACCCGACTAGCGGGAGTGGGGCAGATACGCAGTATTTT. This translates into CSDPTSGSGADTQYF.

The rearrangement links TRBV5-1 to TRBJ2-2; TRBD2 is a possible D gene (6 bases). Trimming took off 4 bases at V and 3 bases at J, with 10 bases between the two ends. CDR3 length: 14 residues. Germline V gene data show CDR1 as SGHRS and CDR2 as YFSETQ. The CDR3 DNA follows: TGCGCCAGCAGCCTCGGGGGAGACACCGGGGAGCTGTTTTTT. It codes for CASSLGGDTGELFF.

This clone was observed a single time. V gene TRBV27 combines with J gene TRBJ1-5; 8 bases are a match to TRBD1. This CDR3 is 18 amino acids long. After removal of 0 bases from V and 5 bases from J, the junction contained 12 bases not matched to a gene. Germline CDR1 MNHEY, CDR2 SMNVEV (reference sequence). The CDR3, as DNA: TGTGCCAGCAGTTTATCGGGCGCAGGGGGCGCGCCTTATCAGCCCCAGCATTTT. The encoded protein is CASSLSGAGGAPYQPQHF.

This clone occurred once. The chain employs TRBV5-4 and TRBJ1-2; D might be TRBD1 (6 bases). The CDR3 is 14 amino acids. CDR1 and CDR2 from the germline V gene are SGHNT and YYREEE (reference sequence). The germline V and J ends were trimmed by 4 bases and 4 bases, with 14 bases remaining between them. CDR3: CASSPRDTGYGYTF. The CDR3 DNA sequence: TGTGCCAGCAGCCCTCGGGACACAGGCTATGGCTACACCTTC.

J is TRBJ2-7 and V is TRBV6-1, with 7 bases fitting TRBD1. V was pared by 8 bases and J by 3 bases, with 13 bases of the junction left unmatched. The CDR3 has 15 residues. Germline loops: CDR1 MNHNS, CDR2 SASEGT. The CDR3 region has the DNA TGTGCCAGCGCCAGAGAACAGGGGCAAAACTACGAGCAGTACTTC. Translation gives CASAREQGQNYEQYF.

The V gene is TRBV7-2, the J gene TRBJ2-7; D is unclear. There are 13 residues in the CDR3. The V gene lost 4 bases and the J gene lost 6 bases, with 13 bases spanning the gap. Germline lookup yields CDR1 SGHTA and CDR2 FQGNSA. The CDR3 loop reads CASSSEQSREQYF. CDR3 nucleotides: TGTGCCAGCAGCTCCGAGCAATCCCGCGAGCAGTACTTC. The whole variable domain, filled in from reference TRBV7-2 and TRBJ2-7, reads GAGVSQSPSNKVTEKGKDVELRCDPISGHTALYWYRQSLGQGLEFLIYFQGNSAPDKSGLPSDRFSAERTGGSVSTLTIQRTQQEDSAVYLCASSSEQSREQYFGPGTRLTVT.

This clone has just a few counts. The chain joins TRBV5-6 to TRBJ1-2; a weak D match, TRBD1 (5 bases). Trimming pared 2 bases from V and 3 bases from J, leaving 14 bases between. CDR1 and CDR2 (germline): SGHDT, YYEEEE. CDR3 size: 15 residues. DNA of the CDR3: TGTGCCAGCAGCTTCCACGAAGGGGTAGACTATGGCTACACCTTC. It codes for CASSFHEGVDYGYTF.

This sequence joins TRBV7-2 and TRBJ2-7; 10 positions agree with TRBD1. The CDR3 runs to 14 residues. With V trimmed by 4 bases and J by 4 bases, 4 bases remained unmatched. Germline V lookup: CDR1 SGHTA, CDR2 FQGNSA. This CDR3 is CASSSGTGDYEQYF. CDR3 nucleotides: TGTGCCAGCAGCTCCGGGACAGGGGATTACGAGCAGTACTTC.

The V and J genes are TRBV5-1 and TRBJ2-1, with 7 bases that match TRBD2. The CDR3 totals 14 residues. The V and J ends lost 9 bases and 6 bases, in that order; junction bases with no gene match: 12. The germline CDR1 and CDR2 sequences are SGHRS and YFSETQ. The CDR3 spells CANHGGSRGNEQFF. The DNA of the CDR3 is TGCGCCAACCACGGCGGGAGTAGGGGCAATGAGCAGTTCTTC.

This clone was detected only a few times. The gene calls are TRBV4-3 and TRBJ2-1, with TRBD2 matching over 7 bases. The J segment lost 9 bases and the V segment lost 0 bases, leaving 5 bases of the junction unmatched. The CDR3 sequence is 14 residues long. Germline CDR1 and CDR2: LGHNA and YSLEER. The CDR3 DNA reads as TGCGCCAGCAGCCAAGATTGGGGGAGGGGTGAGCAGTTCTTC. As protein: CASSQDWGRGEQFF.

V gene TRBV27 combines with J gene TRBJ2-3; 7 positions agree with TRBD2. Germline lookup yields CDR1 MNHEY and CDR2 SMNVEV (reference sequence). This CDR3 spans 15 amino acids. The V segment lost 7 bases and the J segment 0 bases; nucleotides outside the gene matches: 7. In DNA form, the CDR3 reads TGTGCCAGCACATTAAGCGGGAACAGCACAGATACGCAGTATTTT. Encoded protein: CASTLSGNSTDTQYF.

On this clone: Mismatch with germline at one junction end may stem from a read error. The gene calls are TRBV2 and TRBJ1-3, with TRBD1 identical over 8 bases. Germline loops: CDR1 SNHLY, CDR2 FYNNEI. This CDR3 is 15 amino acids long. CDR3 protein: CASSDRRGPGNAIYF. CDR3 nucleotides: TGTGCCAGCAGTGATCGCAGGGGGCCTGGAAACGCCATATATTTT.

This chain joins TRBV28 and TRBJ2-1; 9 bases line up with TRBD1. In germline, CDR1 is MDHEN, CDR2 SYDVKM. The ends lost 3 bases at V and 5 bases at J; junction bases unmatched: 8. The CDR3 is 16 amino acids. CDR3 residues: CASSFYRTGVNNEQFF. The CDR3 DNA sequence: TGTGCCAGCAGTTTTTACCGGACAGGGGTTAACAATGAGCAGTTCTTC.

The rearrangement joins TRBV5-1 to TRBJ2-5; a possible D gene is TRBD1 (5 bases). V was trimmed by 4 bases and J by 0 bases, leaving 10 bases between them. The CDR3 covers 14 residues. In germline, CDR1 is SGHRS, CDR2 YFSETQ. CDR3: CASSVTGYQETQYF. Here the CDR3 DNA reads TGCGCCAGCAGCGTCACAGGATACCAAGAGACCCAGTACTTC.

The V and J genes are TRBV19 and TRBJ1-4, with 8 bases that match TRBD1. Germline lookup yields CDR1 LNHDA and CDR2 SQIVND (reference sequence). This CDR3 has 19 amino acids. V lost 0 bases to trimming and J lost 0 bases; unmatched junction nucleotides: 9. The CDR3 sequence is CASSIDPDRVFPTNEKLFF. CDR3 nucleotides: TGTGCCAGTAGTATAGATCCGGACAGGGTCTTCCCAACTAATGAAAAACTGTTTTTT. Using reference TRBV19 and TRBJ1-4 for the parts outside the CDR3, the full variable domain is DGGITQSPKYLFRKEGQNVTLSCEQNLNHDAMYWYRQDPGQGLRLIYYSQIVNDFQKGDIAEGYSVSREKKESFPLTVTSAQKNPTAFYLCASSIDPDRVFPTNEKLFFGSGTQLSVL.

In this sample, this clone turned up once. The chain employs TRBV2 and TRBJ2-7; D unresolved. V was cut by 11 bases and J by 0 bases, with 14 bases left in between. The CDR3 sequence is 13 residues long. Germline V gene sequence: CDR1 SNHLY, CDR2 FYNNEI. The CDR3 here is CAASLPLSYEQYF. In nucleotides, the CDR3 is TGTGCCGCGTCTCTCCCGCTCTCCTACGAGCAGTACTTC.

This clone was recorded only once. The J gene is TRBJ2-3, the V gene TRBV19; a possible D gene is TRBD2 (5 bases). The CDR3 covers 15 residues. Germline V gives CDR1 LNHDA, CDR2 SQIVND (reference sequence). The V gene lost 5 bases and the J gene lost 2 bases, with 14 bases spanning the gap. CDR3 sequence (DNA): TGTGCCAGTAGTCTAAACGGGATTTACACAGATACGCAGTATTTT. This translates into CASSLNGIYTDTQYF.

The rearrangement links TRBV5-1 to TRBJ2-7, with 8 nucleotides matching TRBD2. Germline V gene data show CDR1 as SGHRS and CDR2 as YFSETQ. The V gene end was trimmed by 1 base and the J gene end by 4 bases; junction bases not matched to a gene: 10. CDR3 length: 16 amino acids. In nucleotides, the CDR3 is TGCGCCAGCAGCTTGCCCCTGGCGGGAGGTTGGTACGAGCAGTACTTC. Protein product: CASSLPLAGGWYEQYF.

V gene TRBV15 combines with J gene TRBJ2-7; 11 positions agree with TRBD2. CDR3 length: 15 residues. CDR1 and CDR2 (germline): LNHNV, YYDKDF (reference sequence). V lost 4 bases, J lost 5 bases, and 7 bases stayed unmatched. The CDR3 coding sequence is TGTGCCACCAGCACTACTAGCGGGAGTTACCACGAGCAGTACTTC. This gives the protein CATSTTSGSYHEQYF.

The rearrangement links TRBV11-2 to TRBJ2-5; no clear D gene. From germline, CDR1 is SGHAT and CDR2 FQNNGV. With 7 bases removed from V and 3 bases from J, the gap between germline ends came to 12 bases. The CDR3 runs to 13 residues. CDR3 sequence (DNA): TGTGCCAGCACCCCGGGTCGAAAAGAGACCCAGTACTTC. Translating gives CASTPGRKETQYF.

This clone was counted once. The CDR3 sequence: CASSLGGNEQFF. As DNA, the CDR3 is TGCGCCAGCAGTTTGGGCGGGAATGAGCAGTTCTTC. V is TRBV10-2 and J is TRBJ2-1; tentative D call: TRBD2 (5 bases). The CDR3 has 12 amino acids. The V end was cut by 5 bases, the J end by 7 bases, with 9 bases between. Germline lookup yields CDR1 WSHSY and CDR2 SAAADI.

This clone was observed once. The CDR3 DNA reads TGTGCCAGCAGCTTCCAGGGTTTCCAGTACTTC. Encoded protein: CASSFQGFQYF. The chain combines TRBV11-2 with TRBJ2-5; D might be TRBD1 (5 bases). The V end lost 3 bases, the J end lost 10 bases, and 9 bases lay between the germline ends. The germline V gene encodes CDR1 SGHAT and CDR2 FQNNGV. The CDR3 consists of 11 residues.

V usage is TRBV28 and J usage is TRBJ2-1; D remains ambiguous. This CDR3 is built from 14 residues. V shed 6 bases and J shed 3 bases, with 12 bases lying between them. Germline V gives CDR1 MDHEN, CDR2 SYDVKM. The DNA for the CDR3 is TGTGCCAGCAGCGTTGGCCGCCTCTACAATGAGCAGTTCTTC. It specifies CASSVGRLYNEQFF.

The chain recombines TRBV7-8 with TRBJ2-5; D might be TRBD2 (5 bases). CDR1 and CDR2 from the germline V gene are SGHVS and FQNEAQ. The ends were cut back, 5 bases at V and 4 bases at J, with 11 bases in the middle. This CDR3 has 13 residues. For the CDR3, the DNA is TGTGCCAGCAGCCTCGGGGTCGGAGAGACCCAGTACTTC. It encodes CASSLGVGETQYF.

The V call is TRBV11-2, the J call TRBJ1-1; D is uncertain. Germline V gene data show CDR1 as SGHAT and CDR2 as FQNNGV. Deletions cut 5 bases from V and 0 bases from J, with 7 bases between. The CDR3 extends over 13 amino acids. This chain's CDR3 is CASSLRLNTEAFF. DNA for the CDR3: TGTGCCAGCAGCCTCAGGTTGAACACTGAAGCTTTCTTT.